Below are 26 T cell receptor beta chains sequenced from a single sample in a study of blood T cell repertoires in COVID-19. The repertoire was sequenced with immunoSEQ multiplex PCR; TCRdb's copy has only in-frame clones and lacks some. There are around 270,000 clones in the sample; about 89% occur only once, and roughly 5% lies in the top ten. The sample was peripheral blood. The receptors originated from a man in his forties with acute or convalescent COVID-19.

The chain has TRBV15 and TRBJ1-5, with D unclear. The germline CDR1 and CDR2 sequences are LNHNV and YYDKDF (reference sequence). This CDR3 region has 13 residues. The germline V and J ends were trimmed by 3 bases and 5 bases, with 8 bases remaining between them. CDR3 in amino acids: CATSSNSDQPQHF. CDR3 sequence (DNA): TGTGCCACCAGCAGTAACAGTGATCAGCCCCAGCATTTT.

The rearrangement links TRBV2 to TRBJ2-7, with D possibly being TRBD1 (5 bases). Germline-derived CDR1 and CDR2 are SNHLY and FYNNEI. CDR3 length: 11 amino acids. V dropped 8 bases and J dropped 3 bases, with 8 bases sitting between them. The CDR3, as DNA: TGTGCCAGCGCAGGGTACTACGAGCAGTACTTC. Amino acids: CASAGYYEQYF.

J is TRBJ1-2 and V is TRBV6-4; D is unresolved. From germline, CDR1 is MRHNA and CDR2 SNTAGT. The CDR3 runs to 14 residues. V was cut by 4 bases and J by 6 bases, with 15 bases left in between. The CDR3 nucleotides read TGTGCCAGCAGTGCTGGTTTCGATTCGGATGGCTACACCTTC. This sequence encodes CASSAGFDSDGYTF.

A note on this clone: The same CDR3 arises from other DNA sequences in this sample as well. The J gene is TRBJ2-1, the V gene TRBV12-3 or TRBV12-4; D unresolved. With 5 bases removed from V and 4 bases from J, the gap between germline ends came to 6 bases. The CDR3 is made up of 12 amino acids. The CDR3 protein is CASSPGYNEQFF. CDR3 in DNA: TGTGCCAGCAGTCCGGGTTACAATGAGCAGTTCTTC.

This clone was detected only a few times. The chain has TRBV28 and TRBJ2-1; 10 bases align to TRBD2. This CDR3 has 15 residues. In germline, CDR1 is MDHEN, CDR2 SYDVKM. The V gene end was trimmed by 1 base and the J gene end by 6 bases; junction bases not matched to a gene: 3. Written as DNA, the CDR3 is TGTGCCAGCAGTTTATACCAGCGGGGGGGCAATGAGCAGTTCTTC. This gives the protein CASSLYQRGGNEQFF.

The chain couples TRBV15 to TRBJ1-4; D gene uncertain. Trimming removed 0 bases from V and 8 bases from J, with 22 bases in between. The CDR3 is 18 residues long. Germline V lookup: CDR1 LNHNV, CDR2 YYDKDF (reference sequence). This chain's CDR3 is CATSRDGGPLTKNEKLFF. CDR3 sequence (DNA): TGTGCCACCAGCAGAGATGGAGGACCCCTAACAAAGAACGAAAAACTGTTTTTT.

Written as DNA, the CDR3 is TGTGCCAGCAGCCAAGATTGGGACGGGGGAATAGGTGAGCAGTTCTTC. Residues: CASSQDWDGGIGEQFF. This chain uses TRBV14 with TRBJ2-1; D perhaps matches TRBD2 (6 bases). Germline loops: CDR1 SGHDN, CDR2 FVKESK. The V end lost 0 bases, the J end lost 9 bases, and 18 bases lay between the germline ends. The CDR3 consists of 16 residues.

The J gene is TRBJ1-3, the V gene TRBV2, with 7 bases fitting TRBD1. The CDR3 totals 15 residues. CDR1 is SNHLY, CDR2 FYNNEI, per germline. V lost 7 bases to trimming and J lost 0 bases; unmatched junction nucleotides: 6. CDR3 protein: CASTLDRHSGNTIYF. CDR3 nucleotide sequence: TGTGCCAGCACCTTGGACAGGCACTCTGGAAACACCATATATTTT.

The chain has TRBV3-1 (or the pseudogene TRBV3-2) and TRBJ1-2; D gene unclear. This CDR3 is built from 12 residues. The V gene's germline CDR1 is LGHDT and CDR2 YNNKEL (reference sequence). V was clipped by 2 bases and J by 4 bases, with 5 bases between them. The CDR3, as DNA: TGTGCCAGCAGCCAACAGGTCTATGGCTACACCTTC. It codes for CASSQQVYGYTF.

This chain links TRBV6-6 with TRBJ2-7; TRBD1 matches 8 bases. The junction had 10 bases not matched to a gene; V was cut back by 2 bases and J by 4 bases. The length of the CDR3 is 16 residues. In germline, CDR1 is MNHNY, CDR2 SVGAGI (reference sequence). For the CDR3, the DNA is TGTGCCAGCAGTTACCTAACAGGGGGAACTCTGTACGAGCAGTACTTC. As protein: CASSYLTGGTLYEQYF.

The chain carries TRBV18 and TRBJ1-5, with no clear D. V gave up 0 bases and J gave up 0 bases, with 6 bases separating them. Germline V gene lookup returns CDR1 KGHSH and CDR2 LQKENI. This CDR3 contains 15 residues. CDR3 DNA: TGTGCCAGCTCACCACCGGCATATAGCAATCAGCCCCAGCATTTT. It encodes CASSPPAYSNQPQHF. Combining the CDR3 with reference TRBV18 and TRBJ1-5 gives the whole variable domain NAGVMQNPRHLVRRRGQEARLRCSPMKGHSHVYWYRQLPEEGLKFMVYLQKENIIDESGMPKERFSAEFPKEGPSILRIQQVVRGDSAAYFCASSPPAYSNQPQHFGDGTRLSIL.

The chain uses TRBV12-3 or TRBV12-4 and TRBJ1-5, with 8 bases matching TRBD1. Germline trimming cut 3 bases from V and 13 bases from J; bases unmatched to any gene: 8. The CDR3 runs 13 residues. This CDR3 reads CASSFDGTGLQHF. CDR3 DNA: TGTGCCAGCAGTTTCGACGGGACAGGCTTACAGCATTTT.

The chain is built from TRBV20-1 and TRBJ1-1, with a tentative D call TRBD1 (5 bases). The V gene lost 3 bases and the J gene lost 7 bases, with 15 bases spanning the gap. This CDR3 spans 13 amino acids. Germline V lookup: CDR1 DFQATT, CDR2 SNEGSKA (reference sequence). The CDR3 sequence: CSASKTRVDEAFF. The DNA for the CDR3 is TGCAGTGCTAGTAAAACCAGGGTGGATGAAGCTTTCTTT.

This chain connects TRBV19 to TRBJ1-5; tentatively, D is TRBD1 (5 bases). This CDR3 comprises 13 residues. Germline V gene lookup returns CDR1 LNHDA and CDR2 SQIVND (reference sequence). The V gene lost 3 bases and the J gene lost 7 bases, with 10 bases spanning the gap. For the CDR3, the DNA is TGTGCCAGTAGTATTCAGGGTCCGCAGCCCCAGCATTTT. It codes for CASSIQGPQPQHF.

DNA of the CDR3: TGTGCCAGCATGACGTTCGGGGTGGCCCGTCATACGCAGTATTTT. It codes for CASMTFGVARHTQYF. V usage is TRBV27 and J usage is TRBJ2-3; tentative D call: TRBD2 (5 bases). The CDR3 runs 15 residues. Trimming took 7 bases from V and 7 from J, leaving 21 bases between them. CDR1 and CDR2 (germline): MNHEY, SMNVEV (reference sequence).

The chain uses TRBV5-6 and TRBJ1-3; D unclear. This CDR3 is built from 14 residues. The germline gives CDR1 SGHDT, CDR2 YYEEEE. V was trimmed by 5 bases and J by 6 bases, leaving 15 bases between them. This CDR3 reads CASRGSGITNTIYF. CDR3 bases: TGTGCCAGCAGGGGATCGGGGATTACAAACACCATATATTTT.

This chain uses TRBV24-1 with TRBJ2-1, with 7 positions matching TRBD1. V shed 1 base and J 3 bases; nucleotides not matched to a gene: 2. This CDR3 has 15 amino acids. CDR1 and CDR2 (germline): KGHDR, SFDVKD. For the CDR3, the DNA is TGTGCCACCAGTGATTTACGGGACAGCTACAATGAGCAGTTCTTC. Encoded protein: CATSDLRDSYNEQFF.

V and J are TRBV3-1 (or the pseudogene TRBV3-2) and TRBJ2-7, with D possibly TRBD2 on 6 matching bases. The length of the CDR3 is 13 residues. CDR1 and CDR2 from the germline V gene are LGHDT and YNNKEL (reference sequence). Trimming shortened V by 5 bases and J by 1 base, and 9 bases separated the two germline ends. As DNA, the CDR3 is TGTGCCAGCAGCTGGGGACTTTCCTACGAGCAGTACTTC. Translated: CASSWGLSYEQYF.

This clone was counted between two and nine times. The chain couples TRBV2 to TRBJ1-1; maybe TRBD1 (6 bases). V lost 6 bases, J lost 4 bases, and 15 bases lay in between. Looked up from germline, CDR1 is SNHLY and CDR2 is FYNNEI. CDR3 length: 14 residues. CDR3 nucleotide sequence: TGTGCCAGCAGCCGAAACCTAGGGGGCACTGAAGCTTTCTTT. Translated: CASSRNLGGTEAFF.

The chain joins TRBV6-1 to TRBJ2-1, with 8 bases fitting TRBD1. This CDR3 has 19 amino acids. V was pared by 2 bases and J by 0 bases, with 12 bases of the junction left unmatched. The germline CDR1 and CDR2 sequences are MNHNS and SASEGT. The CDR3 sequence: CASSEMLTGTGSSYNEQFF. CDR3 bases: TGTGCCAGCAGTGAAATGTTGACCGGGACAGGAAGCTCCTACAATGAGCAGTTCTTC.

The V call is TRBV6-6, the J call TRBJ2-1, with a tentative D call TRBD2 (7 bases). The CDR3 extends over 14 amino acids. The V end lost 5 bases, the J end lost 15 bases, and 23 bases lay between the germline ends. Germline V gives CDR1 MNHNY, CDR2 SVGAGI (reference sequence). The CDR3 DNA follows: TGTGCCAGCAGTAGCCCTCGGGCGGGGGCGGGCCTGTTCTTC. It encodes CASSSPRAGAGLFF.

CDR3 protein: CASSLNRDRAMNTEAFF. The CDR3 region has the DNA TGTGCCAGCAGCTTGAACCGGGACAGGGCCATGAACACTGAAGCTTTCTTT. The genes are TRBV5-6 and TRBJ1-1; 9 positions agree with TRBD1. The V gene's germline CDR1 is SGHDT and CDR2 YYEEEE. V was pared by 1 base and J by 0 bases, with 7 bases of the junction left unmatched. The CDR3 totals 17 residues.

V is TRBV24-1 and J is TRBJ2-1, with 11 positions matching TRBD1. The junction had 9 bases not matched to a gene; V was cut back by 5 bases and J by 10 bases. Looked up from germline, CDR1 is KGHDR and CDR2 is SFDVKD. The CDR3 runs 15 residues. The CDR3 loop reads CATSANGQGAREQFF. CDR3 coding DNA: TGTGCCACCAGTGCCAACGGACAGGGGGCGCGAGAGCAGTTCTTC.

DNA for the CDR3: TGTGCCAGCAGTTTACAGATGATGGGGCATGCTTTCTTT. It is translated as CASSLQMMGHAFF. This chain links TRBV27 with TRBJ1-1; TRBD1 is a possible D gene (5 bases). Trimming pared 2 bases from V and 11 bases from J, leaving 15 bases between. This CDR3 contains 13 residues. Germline loops: CDR1 MNHEY, CDR2 SMNVEV (reference sequence).

The chain is built from TRBV29-1 and TRBJ1-5, with 8 nucleotides matching TRBD1. This CDR3 is built from 14 residues. In germline, CDR1 is SQVTM, CDR2 ANQGSEA. The V and J ends lost 4 bases and 6 bases, in that order; junction bases with no gene match: 8. CDR3 in amino acids: CSVAPDRETQPQHF. CDR3 nucleotides: TGCAGCGTTGCACCGGACAGGGAAACTCAGCCCCAGCATTTT.

The chain is built from TRBV11-3 and TRBJ1-1; D is unresolved. The CDR3 spans 13 residues. CDR1 is SGHNT, CDR2 YENEEA, per germline. V was trimmed by 2 bases and J by 5 bases, leaving 9 bases between them. Here the CDR3 DNA reads TGTGCCAGCAGCTTACGTCCGGGGACTGAAGCTTTCTTT. Its protein product is CASSLRPGTEAFF.